Listed below are T cell receptor beta chains from one sample, sequenced in a study of OX40 agonist ivuxolimab in advanced cancers. TCRdb's copy holds only in-frame clones and misses some; the assay was immunoSEQ multiplex PCR. The sample carries some 76,000 clones, over 75% recorded once. The sample here was CD4+ or CD8+ T cells sorted from blood, taken in a trial of the OX40 agonist ivuxolimab. These receptors were collected from an adult with an advanced solid tumor such as melanoma, head and neck, liver or kidney cancer. The CDR3 runs from the conserved cysteine through the conserved F or W. D genes are given only for firm matches. A row's size may be missing; if present it is once, few, many or a size class.

-	TRBV5-4	-	TRBJ1-2	CASSLGRESGYTF	TGTGCCAGCAGCTTGGGGAGGGAATCCGGCTACACCTTC
TRBD1	TRBV4-3	-	TRBJ2-3	CASSHAGQGLTDTQYF	TGCGCCAGCAGCCACGCGGGACAGGGGTTAACCGATACGCAGTATTTT
-	TRBV29-1	many	TRBJ1-1	CSVEEGEVRTEAFF	TGCAGCGTTGAAGAAGGGGAAGTGAGAACTGAAGCTTTCTTT
TRBD1	TRBV5-4	-	TRBJ2-7	CASSTMGGQGLEQYF	TGTGCCAGCAGCACAATGGGGGGACAGGGTCTCGAGCAGTACTTC
TRBD1	TRBV11-3	-	TRBJ2-2	CASSDRGTGELFF	TGTGCCAGCAGCGACAGGGGCACCGGGGAGCTGTTTTTT
-	TRBV25-1	-	TRBJ2-1	CASSELDEQFF	TGTGCCAGCAGTGAATTAGATGAGCAGTTCTTC
-	TRBV18	once	TRBJ1-5	CASSQGGQPQHF	TGTGCCAGCTCACAAGGGGGTCAGCCCCAGCATTTT
-	TRBV5-1	-	TRBJ1-4	CASSLETGGEKLFF	TGCGCCAGCAGCTTGGAGACAGGAGGCGAAAAACTGTTTTTT
TRBD1	TRBV6-1	-	TRBJ1-6	CASRGDRGQGSPLHF	TGTGCCAGCAGGGGGGACAGGGGGCAGGGATCACCCCTCCACTTT
TRBD2	TRBV28	-	TRBJ2-3	CASSFLAGGGTDTQYF	TGTGCCAGCAGTTTCTTGGCGGGGGGGGGCACAGATACGCAGTATTTT
TRBD2	TRBV9	-	TRBJ2-5	CASSPRGYGGGTQYF	TGTGCCAGCAGCCCCCGAGGGTATGGGGGGGGGACCCAGTACTTC
TRBD2	TRBV2	-	TRBJ2-1	CASSEASGFSYNEQFF	TGTGCCAGCAGTGAGGCTAGCGGGTTTTCCTACAATGAGCAGTTCTTC
TRBD2	TRBV9	few	TRBJ2-7	CASSVGLAGGLGYEQYF	TGTGCCAGCAGCGTAGGACTAGCAGGAGGTCTAGGGTACGAGCAGTACTTC
-	TRBV11-3	-	TRBJ2-2	CASSLELAAGELFF	TGTGCCAGCAGCTTAGAGTTAGCAGCCGGGGAGCTGTTTTTT
-	TRBV5-1	-	TRBJ1-2	CASSLRGAGYGYTF	TGCGCCAGCAGCTTGCGGGGGGCTGGCTATGGCTACACCTTC
TRBD1	TRBV19	-	TRBJ2-4	CASSIATWDRGLNIQYF	TGTGCCAGTAGTATAGCGACCTGGGACAGGGGATTGAACATTCAGTACTTC
-	TRBV19	once	TRBJ1-1	CASSSRQAKNTEAFF	TGTGCCAGTAGTAGCCGACAGGCGAAGAACACTGAAGCTTTCTTT